The rows below give T cell receptor beta chains drawn from one sample of a study of tumor and adjacent non-tumor tissue in lung cancer. TCRdb fed the multiplex PCR reads into MiXCR, producing one record per CDR3 protein. In the table there are some 100,000 distinct CDR3 sequences, roughly two thirds of which are singletons. Specimen: distant non-tumor lung tissue. The receptors shown here come from a man in his 60s with non-small cell lung cancer. CDR3s include the opening cysteine and the closing phenylalanine or tryptophan. Each record gives: CDR3 DNA, CDR3 protein, V gene, clone size, J gene, D gene. The D gene is left open where the match is weak. Clone size appears in some rows only: once, few, many, or a class for an expanded clone.

DNA: TGTGCCAGCAGTGACCGCTCCTACAATGAGCAGTTCTTC
CDR3: CASSDRSYNEQFF
V: TRBV25-1
size: .
J: TRBJ2-1
D: .

DNA: TGCAGTGTTGGCGCAGTTGTGCAGTATTTT
CDR3: CSVGAVVQYF
V: TRBV29-1
size: .
J: TRBJ2-3
D: .

DNA: TGTGCCAGGAGCCCTGACACGTTGTCACCCCTCCACTTT
CDR3: CARSPDTLSPLHF
V: TRBV11-1
size: .
J: TRBJ1-6
D: .

DNA: TGCAGCGTCGAATCGGCTAACACCAGGGAGCTGTTGTTT
CDR3: CSVESANTRELLF
V: TRBV29-1
size: .
J: TRBJ2-2
D: .

DNA: TGTGCCAGCAGCTTTCAGGGGAACGAGCAGTACTTC
CDR3: CASSFQGNEQYF
V: TRBV5-6
size: many
J: TRBJ2-7
D: .

DNA: TGTACCAGCAGCCCTTACGTGAACACTGAAGCTTTCTTT
CDR3: CTSSPYVNTEAFF
V: TRBV14
size: .
J: TRBJ1-1
D: .

DNA: TGTGCCAGCAGTTTCCCTAGGGGGTCCACTACTGCCGGGGAGCAGTTTTTT
CDR3: CASSFPRGSTTAGEQFF
V: TRBV11-3
size: .
J: TRBJ2-2
D: .

DNA: TGTGCCAGCGGTCCCGACAGGGATAACATGAAAGCTTTCTTT
CDR3: CASGPDRDNMKAFF
V: TRBV6-5
size: .
J: TRBJ1-1
D: TRBD1

DNA: TGCGCCGGCAGCCAAGATCCGCCAATTAAAGGCTACACCTTC
CDR3: CAGSQDPPIKGYTF
V: TRBV4-3
size: .
J: TRBJ1-2
D: .

DNA: TGCAGTGCTTTACTCCCGAGGGCTTATGGCTACACCTTC
CDR3: CSALLPRAYGYTF
V: TRBV20-1
size: once
J: TRBJ1-2
D: .